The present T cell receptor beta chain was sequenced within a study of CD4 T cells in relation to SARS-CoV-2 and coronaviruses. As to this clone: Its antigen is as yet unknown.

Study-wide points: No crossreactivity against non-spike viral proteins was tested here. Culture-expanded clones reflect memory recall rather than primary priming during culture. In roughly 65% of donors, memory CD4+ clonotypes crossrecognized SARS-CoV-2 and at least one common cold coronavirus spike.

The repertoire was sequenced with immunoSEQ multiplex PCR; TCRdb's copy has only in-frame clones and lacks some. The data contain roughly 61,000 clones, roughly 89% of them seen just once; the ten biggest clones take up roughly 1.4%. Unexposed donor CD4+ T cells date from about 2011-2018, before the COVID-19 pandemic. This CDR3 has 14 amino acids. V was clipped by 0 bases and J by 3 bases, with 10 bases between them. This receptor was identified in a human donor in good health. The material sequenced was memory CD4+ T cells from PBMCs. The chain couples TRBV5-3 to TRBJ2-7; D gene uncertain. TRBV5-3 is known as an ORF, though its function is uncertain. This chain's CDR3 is CARSLGPRNYEQYF. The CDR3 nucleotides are TGTGCCAGAAGCTTGGGGCCGAGGAACTACGAGCAGTACTTC.